This T cell receptor (beta chain) is drawn from a study of CD8 T cells in Susac syndrome. Reverse transcription used roughly 0.45 to 1 ug RNA and random hexamers. Amplification of TCR beta CDR3 used immunoSEQ multiplex PCR across 54 Vbeta and 13 Jbeta. TCRdb called the immunoSEQ multiplex PCR reads again in MiXCR, with one record for every CDR3 protein. The sample shows some 200,000 distinct CDR3 sequences, about 95% of them seen only once. CDR1 is SGHRS, CDR2 YFSETQ, per germline. The CDR3 is made up of 15 amino acids. The V gene end was trimmed by 0 bases and the J gene end by 6 bases; junction bases not matched to a gene: 5. Sequencing of TCR beta drew on CD8+ and CD4+ T cells from blood.

The V gene is TRBV5-1, the J gene TRBJ2-1, with 8 bases aligning to TRBD2. Sequenced: CD4+ T cells from PBMCs. The TCR sequence derives from a human donor with multiple sclerosis. The CDR3 sequence is CASSLGLAGLNEQFF. CDR3 DNA sequence: TGCGCCAGCAGCTTGGGGCTAGCGGGTCTCAATGAGCAGTTCTTC.